Following are 22 T cell receptor beta chains from one sample sequenced in a study of cytomegalovirus exposure and HLA in healthy donors. Primers included in the PCR were 60 Vbeta and 13 Jbeta primers. Sequencing was performed with immunoSEQ multiplex PCR; in TCRdb, only in-frame clones are kept and a portion is missing. The sample lists roughly 130,000 clones; about 76% were seen once. Material: PBMCs. These receptors all stem from a man aged 40-55 years in good health and CMV-seropositive.

The chain links TRBV18 to TRBJ2-5, with D maybe TRBD2 (5 bases). The V and J ends lost 0 bases and 5 bases respectively, with 13 bases between them. The germline V gene has CDR1 KGHSH and CDR2 LQKENI. The CDR3 is 15 residues long. For the CDR3, the DNA is TGTGCCAGCTCACCACCCGACAAGCGGAGGGAGACCCAGTACTTC. Its translation is CASSPPDKRRETQYF. Full variable domain (missing parts from reference TRBV18 and TRBJ2-5): NAGVMQNPRHLVRRRGQEARLRCSPMKGHSHVYWYRQLPEEGLKFMVYLQKENIIDESGMPKERFSAEFPKEGPSILRIQQVVRGDSAAYFCASSPPDKRRETQYFGPGTRLLVL.

J is TRBJ2-7 and V is TRBV19; a weak D match, TRBD1 (6 bases). Germline lookup yields CDR1 LNHDA and CDR2 SQIVND (reference sequence). The CDR3 is made up of 14 amino acids. V was cut by 5 bases and J by 2 bases, with 13 bases left in between. CDR3 nucleotides: TGTGCCAGTAGTGAGAAACAGGGACCCTACGAGCAGTACTTC. Protein: CASSEKQGPYEQYF.

The chain combines TRBV7-6 with TRBJ1-5; D ambiguous. The CDR3 extends over 15 amino acids. V lost 1 base and J lost 2, with 9 bases in between. Germline CDR1 SGHVS, CDR2 FNYEAQ. The CDR3 sequence: CASSLGSVGNQPQHF. In nucleotides, the CDR3 is TGTGCCAGCAGCTTAGGGTCGGTGGGCAATCAGCCCCAGCATTTT.

The rearrangement joins TRBV5-4 to TRBJ2-2; 10 bases line up with TRBD1. This CDR3 is 15 amino acids long. Germline-derived CDR1 and CDR2 are SGHNT and YYREEE (reference sequence). The V gene end was trimmed by 5 bases and the J gene end by 6 bases; junction bases not matched to a gene: 7. CDR3: CASRRAGTGAGELFF. The CDR3 DNA follows: TGTGCCAGCAGACGCGCCGGGACAGGGGCCGGGGAGCTGTTTTTT. Based on the CDR3 plus reference TRBV5-4 and TRBJ2-2, the full variable domain is ETGVTQSPTHLIKTRGQQVTLRCSSQSGHNTVSWYQQALGQGPQFIFQYYREEENGRGNFPPRFSGLQFPNYSSELNVNALELDDSALYLCASRRAGTGAGELFFGEGSRLTVL.

The rearrangement joins TRBV5-1 to TRBJ1-6, with 7 bases that match TRBD1. Germline V CDR1 and CDR2: SGHRS, YFSETQ. The CDR3 totals 15 residues. The J segment lost 7 bases and the V segment lost 0 bases, leaving 4 bases of the junction unmatched. CDR3 residues: CASSLGDSGNSPLHF. CDR3 in DNA: TGCGCCAGCAGCTTGGGGGACAGCGGGAATTCACCCCTCCACTTT.

This clone was detected once. The V gene is TRBV5-1, the J gene TRBJ1-2; TRBD1 aligns across 8 bases. The length of the CDR3 is 15 residues. J lost 7 bases, V lost 0 bases, and 8 bases had no gene match. Germline CDR1 reads SGHRS; CDR2 reads YFSETQ. This CDR3 is CASSLDPRDRSGYTF. Here the CDR3 DNA reads TGCGCCAGCAGCTTGGATCCCCGGGACAGGTCTGGCTACACCTTC.

The J gene is TRBJ1-5, the V gene TRBV30; 7 nucleotides align to TRBD1. Unmatched junction bases numbered 7, after V lost 0 bases and J lost 5 bases. Germline assignment: CDR1 GTSNPN and CDR2 SVGIG (reference sequence). CDR3 size: 15 residues. Written as DNA, the CDR3 is TGTGCCTGGAGTGTACCGGGACAGTATTATCAGCCCCAGCATTTT. Translating it yields CAWSVPGQYYQPQHF.

Concerning this clone itself: Different DNA sequences within this sample yield the same CDR3. J is TRBJ1-4 and V is TRBV28; possibly TRBD1 for D (5 bases). The CDR3 is 15 residues long. V dropped 3 bases and J dropped 0 bases, with 8 bases sitting between them. Germline CDR1 reads MDHEN; CDR2 reads SYDVKM. The CDR3, as DNA: TGTGCCAGCAGTTTGGGGGGGGCAACTAATGAAAAACTGTTTTTT. The encoded protein is CASSLGGATNEKLFF.

J is TRBJ2-7 and V is TRBV4-2, with 11 positions matching TRBD2. V lost 4 bases, J lost 4 bases, and 9 bases stayed unmatched. Germline V gene lookup returns CDR1 LGHNA and CDR2 YNFKEQ. This CDR3 has 16 residues. The CDR3: CASSPGLAEGMYEQYF. CDR3 sequence (DNA): TGTGCCAGCAGCCCGGGACTAGCGGAGGGGATGTACGAGCAGTACTTC.

The chain is built from TRBV7-6 and TRBJ2-5, with 8 bases that match TRBD2. The last part of the DNA fits TRBJ2-7 better; the J call may be wrong. The CDR3 sequence is 14 residues long. Germline-derived CDR1 and CDR2 are SGHVS and FNYEAQ. Written as DNA, the CDR3 is TGTGCCAGCAGTCCCGGGACTAGTTTGTACGAGCAGTACTTC. Residues: CASSPGTSLYEQYF.

This clone showed up just a few times. The rearrangement joins TRBV5-1 to TRBJ2-2; no reliable D call. CDR1 is SGHRS and CDR2 is YFSETQ in the germline V gene. The CDR3 runs to 15 residues. With 0 bases removed from V and 0 bases from J, the gap between germline ends came to 6 bases. For the CDR3, the DNA is TGCGCCAGCAGCTTGGAAACTGCGAACACCGGGGAGCTGTTTTTT. Translation gives CASSLETANTGELFF.

The chain's CDR3 is CASGSPGVGEETQYF. In DNA, the CDR3 is TGTGCTAGTGGTTCCCCAGGGGTCGGGGAAGAGACCCAGTACTTC. The chain couples TRBV12-5 to TRBJ2-5, with D possibly TRBD1 on 6 matching bases. CDR1 LGHNT and CDR2 FRNRAP come from the germline V gene. Deletions cut 4 bases from V and 3 bases from J, with 15 bases between. The CDR3 loop spans 15 amino acids.

The CDR3 nucleotides read TGCGCCAGCAGCAACCGGGACAGCGCCTACGAGCAGTACTTC. It yields the protein CASSNRDSAYEQYF. The chain uses TRBV5-1 and TRBJ2-7; 7 nucleotides match TRBD1. Per the germline V gene, CDR1 is SGHRS and CDR2 is YFSETQ. There are 14 residues in the CDR3. V shed 4 bases, J shed 2 bases, and the junction held 6 bases outside the gene matches.

The V and J genes are TRBV7-9 and TRBJ2-1, with TRBD1 matching 9 bases. From germline, CDR1 is SEHNR and CDR2 FQNEAQ (reference sequence). The CDR3 is made up of 13 amino acids. Trimming removed 5 bases from V and 16 bases from J; junction bases left unmatched: 12. CDR3 loop: CASSPETGQGCFF. The DNA for the CDR3 is TGTGCCAGCAGCCCGGAGACGGGACAGGGATGCTTCTTC. Together with reference TRBV7-9 and TRBJ2-1, the CDR3 gives the full variable domain: DTGVSQNPRHKITKRGQNVTFRCDPISEHNRLYWYRQTLGQGPEFLTYFQNEAQLEKSRLLSDRFSAERPKGSFSTLEIQRTEQGDSAMYLCASSPETGQGCFFGPGTRLTVL.

This clone was found a few times. The genes are TRBV29-1 and TRBJ2-7; no definite D call. The V end was cut by 2 bases, the J end by 1 base, with 12 bases between. The CDR3 contains 14 residues. Germline-derived CDR1 and CDR2 are SQVTM and ANQGSEA. The CDR3 sequence is CSVELRVRSYEQYF. In nucleotides, the CDR3 is TGCAGCGTTGAATTAAGAGTCCGGTCCTACGAGCAGTACTTC.

The chain links TRBV12-5 to TRBJ2-5, with D perhaps matching TRBD1 (6 bases). The V gene's germline CDR1 is LGHNT and CDR2 FRNRAP. Trimming removed 6 bases from V and 3 bases from J, with 11 bases in between. This CDR3 has 13 amino acids. CDR3 amino acids: CASGKDSKETQYF. CDR3 nucleotides: TGTGCTAGTGGAAAGGACAGCAAAGAGACCCAGTACTTC.

The rearrangement joins TRBV12-1 to TRBJ2-7; the DNA was not compared with TRBD1, the D call given in the table. TRBV12-1 constitutes a pseudogene. This CDR3 has 13 residues. CDR3 protein: CASSQDRTHEQYF. The CDR3 region has the DNA TGTGCCAGCAGCCAGGACAGGACCCACGAGCAGTACTTC.

CDR3 amino acids: CASSVGALNSYEQYF. CDR3 nucleotide sequence: TGTGCCAGCAGCGTAGGGGCCCTGAACTCCTACGAGCAGTACTTC. The chain uses TRBV9 and TRBJ2-7; D uncertain. The germline V and J ends were trimmed by 0 bases and 0 bases, with 10 bases remaining between them. This CDR3 is built from 15 residues. Germline V gene lookup returns CDR1 SGDLS and CDR2 YYNGEE.

This sequence joins TRBV19 and TRBJ2-2; 10 nucleotides match TRBD1. This CDR3 contains 19 residues. V gave up 4 bases and J gave up 5 bases; unmatched junction bases: 16. The germline CDR1 and CDR2 sequences are LNHDA and SQIVND (reference sequence). The CDR3 reads CASSNLPAPGQGSTGELFF. In DNA form, the CDR3 reads TGTGCCAGTAGTAACCTACCCGCTCCGGGACAGGGGTCTACCGGGGAGCTGTTTTTT.

Written as DNA, the CDR3 is TGTGCCAGCAGTCCGACAGGAGATCCTCGAGGAAACACCATATATTTT. This translates into CASSPTGDPRGNTIYF. The rearrangement uses TRBV28 and TRBJ1-3; a weak D match, TRBD1 (6 bases). The CDR3 length is 16 residues. Germline V CDR1 and CDR2: MDHEN, SYDVKM. V was cut by 5 bases and J by 4 bases, with 18 bases left in between.

The J gene is TRBJ1-5, the V gene TRBV28; 9 nucleotides match TRBD1. The CDR3 extends over 14 amino acids. Germline V gene lookup returns CDR1 MDHEN and CDR2 SYDVKM. V dropped 6 bases and J dropped 3; count of bases not matched to a gene: 3. CDR3 bases: TGTGCCAGCAGAGGGACAGGGTCCAATCAGCCCCAGCATTTT. Translated, it gives CASRGTGSNQPQHF.

J is TRBJ2-1 and V is TRBV9; 7 nucleotides line up with TRBD2. Germline assignment: CDR1 SGDLS and CDR2 YYNGEE. The V gene end was trimmed by 0 bases and the J gene end by 9 bases; junction bases not matched to a gene: 6. There are 14 residues in the CDR3. This chain's CDR3 is CASSVAGLVREQFF. DNA of the CDR3: TGTGCCAGCAGCGTAGCAGGACTAGTGCGTGAGCAGTTCTTC.